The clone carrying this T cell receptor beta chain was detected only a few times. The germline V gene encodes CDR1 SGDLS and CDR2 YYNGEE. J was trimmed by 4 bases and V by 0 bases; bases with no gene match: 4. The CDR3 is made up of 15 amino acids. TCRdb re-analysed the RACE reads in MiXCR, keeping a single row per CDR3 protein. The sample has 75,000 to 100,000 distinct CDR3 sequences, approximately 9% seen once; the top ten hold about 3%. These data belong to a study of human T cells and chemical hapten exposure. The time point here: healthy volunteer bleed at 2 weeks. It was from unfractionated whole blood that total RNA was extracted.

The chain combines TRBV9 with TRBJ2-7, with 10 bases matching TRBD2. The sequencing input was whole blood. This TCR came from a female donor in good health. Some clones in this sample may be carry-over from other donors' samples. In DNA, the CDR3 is TGTGCCAGCAGCGTAGTTCTAGCGGGAGCATACGAGCAGTACTTC. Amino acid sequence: CASSVVLAGAYEQYF.